This T cell receptor beta chain was documented in a study of cytomegalovirus exposure and HLA in healthy donors. Study-level points and caveats: Per a prior analysis, the majority of TCR beta V segments were productive roughly 87% or roughly 30% of the time. There were some V segments, including TRBV6-2 and TRBV6-3, excluded as indistinguishable.

The germline CDR1 and CDR2 sequences are MDHEN and SYDVKM. This CDR3 comprises 15 residues. The germline V and J ends were trimmed by 6 bases and 0 bases, with 12 bases remaining between them. This clone occurred a few times. Antigen unknown. Primers for the PCR totalled 60 Vbeta and 13 Jbeta. Only in-frame clones appear in the TCRdb table, and some are missing; sequencing was by immunoSEQ multiplex PCR. The sample includes hundreds of thousands of clones, roughly 80% of them seen just once. The chain carries TRBV28 and TRBJ2-1, with D possibly being TRBD2 (6 bases). This TCR derives from a man aged 30 to 45 in good health and CMV-seronegative. The sequenced sample consisted of PBMCs. CDR3: CASSPAGSSYNEQFF. CDR3 DNA sequence: TGTGCCAGCAGCCCAGCCGGGAGCTCCTACAATGAGCAGTTCTTC. The complete variable domain, with remaining parts taken from reference TRBV28 and TRBJ2-1, reads DVKVTQSSRYLVKRTGEKVFLECVQDMDHENMFWYRQDPGLGLRLIYFSYDVKMKEKGDIPEGYSVSREKKERFSLILESASTNQTSMYLCASSPAGSSYNEQFFGPGTRLTVL.